This T cell receptor beta chain was obtained from a study of breast tumors, draining lymph nodes, adjacent tissues. Study findings and constraints: Luminal-like breast cancer showed significantly higher tumor–nontumor repertoire similarity than basal-like. Findings are consistent with lymph node origin and intratumoral expansion of most tumor T cells.

With 6 bases removed from V and 11 bases from J, the gap between germline ends came to 20 bases. CDR3 length: 14 amino acids. Germline loops: CDR1 MNHEY, CDR2 SMNVEV (reference sequence). The lymph nodes were axillary draining lymph nodes from breast cancer patients. TCRdb passed the multiplex PCR reads through MiXCR, listing each CDR3 protein once. Seen here are around 190,000 distinct CDR3 sequences, 30% to 35% observed once, and the top ten hold over 3.5%. To note about this clonotype: As yet, its antigen is unknown.

Sequencing was performed on axillary lymph node tissue. The chain recombines TRBV27 with TRBJ1-5, with a possible D match to TRBD1 (5 bases). The TCR originated in a female donor with breast cancer. Some clones in this sample may be carry-over from other donors' samples. This CDR3 reads CASRMWDGDSSQHF. Here the CDR3 DNA reads TGTGCCAGCAGGATGTGGGACGGAGACTCGTCCCAGCATTTT.